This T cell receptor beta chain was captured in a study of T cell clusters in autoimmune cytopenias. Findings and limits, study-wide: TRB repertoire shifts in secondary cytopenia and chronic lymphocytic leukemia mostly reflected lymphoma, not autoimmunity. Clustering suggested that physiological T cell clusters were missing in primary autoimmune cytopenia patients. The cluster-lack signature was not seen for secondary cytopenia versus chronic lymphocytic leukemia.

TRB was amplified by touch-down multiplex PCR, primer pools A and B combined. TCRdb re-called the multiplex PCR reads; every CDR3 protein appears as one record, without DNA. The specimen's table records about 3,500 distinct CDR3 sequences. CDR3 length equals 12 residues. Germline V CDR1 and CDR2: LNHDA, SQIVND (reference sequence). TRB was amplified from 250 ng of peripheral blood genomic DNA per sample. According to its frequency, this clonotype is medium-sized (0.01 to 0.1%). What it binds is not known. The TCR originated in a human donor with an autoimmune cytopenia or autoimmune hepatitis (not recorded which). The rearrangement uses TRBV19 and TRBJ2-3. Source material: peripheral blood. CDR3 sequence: CASRYNTDTQYF. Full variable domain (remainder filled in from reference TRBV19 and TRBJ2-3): DGGITQSPKYLFRKEGQNVTLSCEQNLNHDAMYWYRQDPGQGLRLIYYSQIVNDFQKGDIAEGYSVSREKKESFPLTVTSAQKNPTAFYLCASRYNTDTQYFGPGTRLTVL.